This TCR beta chain comes out of a study of T cell responses to AZD1222 COVID-19 vaccine. Points from the study as a whole: Reports indicate that nearly half of spike-specific TCRs are directed at unmutated variant regions.

About this clone itself: The antigen remains undetermined.

The protocol was immunoSEQ multiplex PCR, while the TCRdb copy is restricted to in-frame clones and leaves out a portion. Of just under 150,000 clones detected, roughly 87% appear once; the ten largest clones hold roughly 1.8%. CDR3 size: 15 residues. V lost 1 base to trimming and J lost 4 bases, with 13 bases between them. In germline, CDR1 is SGHTA, CDR2 FQGNSA. This receptor was taken from an adult who received the AZD1222 COVID-19 vaccine. The sequences come from peripheral blood, collected 28 days after the second AZD1222 dose. This sequence joins TRBV7-2 and TRBJ1-1; D remains ambiguous. The CDR3 DNA is TGTGCCAGCAGCTTAGGGACCCCAGGAACCACTGAAGCTTTCTTT. As protein: CASSLGTPGTTEAFF.